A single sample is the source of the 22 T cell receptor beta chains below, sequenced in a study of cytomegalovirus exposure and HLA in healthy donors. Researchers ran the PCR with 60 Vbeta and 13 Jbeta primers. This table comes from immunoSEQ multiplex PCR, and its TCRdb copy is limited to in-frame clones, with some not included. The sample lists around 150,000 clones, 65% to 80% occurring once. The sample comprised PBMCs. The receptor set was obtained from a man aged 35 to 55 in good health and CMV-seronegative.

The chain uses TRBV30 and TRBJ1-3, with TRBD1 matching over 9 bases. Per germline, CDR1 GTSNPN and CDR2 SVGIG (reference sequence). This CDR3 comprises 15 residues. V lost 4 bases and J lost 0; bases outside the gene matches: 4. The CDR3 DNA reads TGTGCCTGGAAGGGACAGGGAGACTCTGGAAACACCATATATTTT. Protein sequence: CAWKGQGDSGNTIYF.

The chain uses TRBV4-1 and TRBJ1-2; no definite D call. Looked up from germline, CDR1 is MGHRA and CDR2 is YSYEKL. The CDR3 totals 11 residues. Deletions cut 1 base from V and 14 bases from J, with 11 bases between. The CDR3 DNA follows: TGCGCCAGCAGCCAAGGGCTGGAGAAGACCTTC. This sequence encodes CASSQGLEKTF.

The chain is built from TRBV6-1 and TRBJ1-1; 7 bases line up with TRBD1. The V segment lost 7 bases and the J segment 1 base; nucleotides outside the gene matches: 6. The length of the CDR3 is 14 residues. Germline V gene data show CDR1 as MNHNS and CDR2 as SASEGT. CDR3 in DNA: TGTGCCAGCACCCTGGGACAGACGAACACTGAAGCTTTCTTT. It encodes CASTLGQTNTEAFF.

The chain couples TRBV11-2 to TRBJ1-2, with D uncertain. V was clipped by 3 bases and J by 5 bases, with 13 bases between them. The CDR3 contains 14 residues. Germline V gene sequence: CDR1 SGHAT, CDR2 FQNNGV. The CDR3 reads CASSFGGLSYGYTF. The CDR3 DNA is TGTGCCAGCAGCTTCGGAGGGCTGAGTTATGGCTACACCTTC. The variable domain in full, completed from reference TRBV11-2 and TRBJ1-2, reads EAGVAQSPRYKIIEKRQSVAFWCNPISGHATLYWYQQILGQGPKLLIQFQNNGVVDDSQLPKDRFSAERLKGVDSTLKIQPAKLEDSAVYLCASSFGGLSYGYTFGSGTRLTVV.

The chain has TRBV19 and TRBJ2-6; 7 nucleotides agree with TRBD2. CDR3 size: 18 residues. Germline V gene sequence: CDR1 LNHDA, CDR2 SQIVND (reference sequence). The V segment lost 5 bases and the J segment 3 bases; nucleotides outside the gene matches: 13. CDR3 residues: CASSSGARGKGGANVLTF. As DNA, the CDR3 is TGTGCCAGTAGTTCGGGAGCGCGGGGGAAGGGTGGGGCCAACGTCCTGACTTTC.

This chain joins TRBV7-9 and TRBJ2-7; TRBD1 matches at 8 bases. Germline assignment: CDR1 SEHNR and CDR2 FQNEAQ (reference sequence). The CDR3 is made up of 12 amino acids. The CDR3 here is CASSSTNRGQVV. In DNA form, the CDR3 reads TGTGCCAGCAGCTCAACAAACAGGGGACAGGTCGTC.

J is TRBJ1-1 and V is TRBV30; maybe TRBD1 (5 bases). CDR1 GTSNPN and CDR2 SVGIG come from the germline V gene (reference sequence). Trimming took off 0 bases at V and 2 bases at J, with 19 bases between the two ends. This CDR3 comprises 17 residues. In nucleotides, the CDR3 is TGTGCCTGGAGTGTACATCTGGGGGGGGGTACTAACACTGAAGCTTTCTTT. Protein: CAWSVHLGGGTNTEAFF.

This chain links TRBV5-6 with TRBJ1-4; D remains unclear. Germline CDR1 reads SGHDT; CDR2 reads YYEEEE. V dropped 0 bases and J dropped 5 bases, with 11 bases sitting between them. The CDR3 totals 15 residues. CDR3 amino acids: CASSLVAELNEKLFF. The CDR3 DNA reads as TGTGCCAGCAGCTTGGTGGCGGAATTAAATGAAAAACTGTTTTTT.

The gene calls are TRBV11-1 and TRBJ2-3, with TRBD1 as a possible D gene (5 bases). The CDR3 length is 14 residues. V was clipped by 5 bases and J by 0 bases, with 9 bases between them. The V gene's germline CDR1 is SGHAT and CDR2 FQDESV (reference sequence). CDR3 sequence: CASSRTSSTDTQYF. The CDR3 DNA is TGTGCCAGCAGCCGGACATCGAGCACAGATACGCAGTATTTT.

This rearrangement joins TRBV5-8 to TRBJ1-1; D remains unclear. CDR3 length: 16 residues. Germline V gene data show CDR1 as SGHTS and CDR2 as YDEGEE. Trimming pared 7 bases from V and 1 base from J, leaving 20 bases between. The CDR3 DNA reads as TGTGCCAGCCCGGACTTTAAGGACTCCCCGAACACTGAAGCTTTCTTT. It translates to CASPDFKDSPNTEAFF.

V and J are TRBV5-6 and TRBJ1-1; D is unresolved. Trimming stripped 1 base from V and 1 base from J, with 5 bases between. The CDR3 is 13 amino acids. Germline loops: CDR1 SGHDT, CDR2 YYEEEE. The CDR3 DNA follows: TGTGCCAGCAGCTTGCTTCGGAACACTGAAGCTTTCTTT. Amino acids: CASSLLRNTEAFF.

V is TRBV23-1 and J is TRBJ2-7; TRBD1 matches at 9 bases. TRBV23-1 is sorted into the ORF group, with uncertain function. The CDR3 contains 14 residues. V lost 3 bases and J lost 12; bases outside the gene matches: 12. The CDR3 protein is CASSHPGQGSVLYF. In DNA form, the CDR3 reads TGCGCCAGCAGTCACCCGGGACAGGGCAGTGTGTTGTACTTC.

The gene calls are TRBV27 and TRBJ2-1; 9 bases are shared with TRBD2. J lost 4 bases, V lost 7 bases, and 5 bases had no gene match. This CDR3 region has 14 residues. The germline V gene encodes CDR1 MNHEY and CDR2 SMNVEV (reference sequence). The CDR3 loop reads CASILSGGYNEQFF. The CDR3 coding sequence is TGTGCCAGCATTCTCAGCGGGGGGTACAATGAGCAGTTCTTC.

The CDR3 region is CASSWGTGNFQETQYF. CDR3 bases: TGCGCCAGCAGTTGGGGGACAGGGAACTTTCAAGAGACCCAGTACTTC. The genes are TRBV5-1 and TRBJ2-5, with 9 positions matching TRBD1. Germline CDR1 SGHRS, CDR2 YFSETQ. The CDR3 is 16 residues long. Trimming at V came to 5 bases and at J to 2 bases, leaving 10 bases not matched to a gene. Together with reference TRBV5-1 and TRBJ2-5, the CDR3 gives the full variable domain: KAGVTQTPRYLIKTRGQQVTLSCSPISGHRSVSWYQQTPGQGLQFLFEYFSETQRNKGNFPGRFSGRQFSNSRSEMNVSTLELGDSALYLCASSWGTGNFQETQYFGPGTRLLVL.

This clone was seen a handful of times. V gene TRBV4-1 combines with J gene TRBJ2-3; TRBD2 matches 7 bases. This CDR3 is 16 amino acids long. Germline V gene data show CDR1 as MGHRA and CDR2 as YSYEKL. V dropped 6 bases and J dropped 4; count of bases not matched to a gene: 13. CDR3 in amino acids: CASRPYSREPPDTQYF. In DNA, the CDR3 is TGCGCCAGCAGACCCTACTCGCGGGAGCCCCCAGATACGCAGTATTTT.

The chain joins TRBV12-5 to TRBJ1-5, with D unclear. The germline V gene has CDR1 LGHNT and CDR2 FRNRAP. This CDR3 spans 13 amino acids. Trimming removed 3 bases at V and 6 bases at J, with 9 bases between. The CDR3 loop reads CASGFGLRQPQHF. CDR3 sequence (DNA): TGTGCTAGTGGTTTTGGTTTGCGTCAGCCCCAGCATTTT.

CDR3 in amino acids: CSARGHGEQFF. DNA for the CDR3: TGCAGTGCTAGGGGCCATGGAGAGCAGTTCTTC. The chain recombines TRBV20-1 with TRBJ2-1; D not resolved. Germline values: CDR1 DFQATT, CDR2 SNEGSKA (reference sequence). The CDR3 has 11 residues. The germline V and J ends were trimmed by 3 bases and 10 bases, with 10 bases remaining between them.

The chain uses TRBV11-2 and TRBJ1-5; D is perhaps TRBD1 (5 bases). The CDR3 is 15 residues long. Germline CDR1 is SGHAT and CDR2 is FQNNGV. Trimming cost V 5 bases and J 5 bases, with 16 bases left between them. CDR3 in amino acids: CASSPGGPTDQPQHF. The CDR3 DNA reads TGTGCCAGCAGCCCGGGGGGACCGACTGATCAGCCCCAGCATTTT.

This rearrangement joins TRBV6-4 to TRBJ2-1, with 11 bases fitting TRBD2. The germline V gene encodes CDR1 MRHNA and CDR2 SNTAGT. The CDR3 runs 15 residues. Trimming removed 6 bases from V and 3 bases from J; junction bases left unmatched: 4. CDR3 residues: CASRQLAGDYNEQFF. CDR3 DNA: TGTGCCAGCAGGCAACTAGCGGGAGACTACAATGAGCAGTTCTTC.

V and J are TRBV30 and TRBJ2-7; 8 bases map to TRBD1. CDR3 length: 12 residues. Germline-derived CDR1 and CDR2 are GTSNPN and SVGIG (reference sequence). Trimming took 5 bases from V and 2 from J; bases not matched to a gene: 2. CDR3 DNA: TGTGCCTGGCAGACAGGGGCCTACGAGCAGTACTTC. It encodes CAWQTGAYEQYF. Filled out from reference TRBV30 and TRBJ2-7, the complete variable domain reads SQTIHQWPATLVQPVGSPLSLECTVEGTSNPNLYWYRQAAGRGLQLLFYSVGIGQISSEVPQNLSASRPQDRQFILSSKKLLLSDSGFYLCAWQTGAYEQYFGPGTRLTVT.

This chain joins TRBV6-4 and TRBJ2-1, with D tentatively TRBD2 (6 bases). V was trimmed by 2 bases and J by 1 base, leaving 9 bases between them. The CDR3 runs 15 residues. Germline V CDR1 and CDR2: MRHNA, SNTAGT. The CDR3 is CASSDAGTSYNEQFF. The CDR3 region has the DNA TGTGCCAGCAGTGACGCCGGGACTTCCTACAATGAGCAGTTCTTC.

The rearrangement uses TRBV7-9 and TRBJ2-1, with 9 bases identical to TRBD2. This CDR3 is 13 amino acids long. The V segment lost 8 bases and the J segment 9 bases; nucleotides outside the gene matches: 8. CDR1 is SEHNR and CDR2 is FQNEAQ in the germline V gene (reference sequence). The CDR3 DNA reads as TGTGCCAGCGCGGAGCGGGGGGAATTTGAGCAGTTCTTC. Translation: CASAERGEFEQFF.